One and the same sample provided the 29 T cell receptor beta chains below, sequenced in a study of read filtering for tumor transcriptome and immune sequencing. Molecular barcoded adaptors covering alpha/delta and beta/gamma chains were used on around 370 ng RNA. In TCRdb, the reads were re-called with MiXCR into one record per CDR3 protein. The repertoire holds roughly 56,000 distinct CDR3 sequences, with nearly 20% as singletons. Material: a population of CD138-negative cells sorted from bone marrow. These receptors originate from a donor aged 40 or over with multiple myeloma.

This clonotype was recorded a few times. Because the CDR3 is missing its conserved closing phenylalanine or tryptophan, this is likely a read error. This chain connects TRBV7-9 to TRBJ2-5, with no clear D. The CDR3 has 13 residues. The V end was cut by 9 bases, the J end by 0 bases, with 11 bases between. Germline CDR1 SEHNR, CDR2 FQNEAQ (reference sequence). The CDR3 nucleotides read TGTGCCAGTGCTGACTGGGACCAAGAGACCCAGTACCTC. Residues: CASADWDQETQYL.

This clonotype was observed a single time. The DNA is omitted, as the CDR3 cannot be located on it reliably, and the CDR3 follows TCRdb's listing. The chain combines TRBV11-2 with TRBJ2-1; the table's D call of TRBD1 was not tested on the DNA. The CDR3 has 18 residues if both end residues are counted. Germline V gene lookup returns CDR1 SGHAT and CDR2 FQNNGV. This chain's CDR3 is CASSFQWGAGTRYNEPFF.

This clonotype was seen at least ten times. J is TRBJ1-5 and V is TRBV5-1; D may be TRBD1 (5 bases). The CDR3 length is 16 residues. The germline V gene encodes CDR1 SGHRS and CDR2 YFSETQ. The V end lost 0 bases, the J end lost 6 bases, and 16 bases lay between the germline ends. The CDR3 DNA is TGCGCCAGCAGCTTGGGCTCGGGAGGGGTCGGTCAGCCCCAGCATTTT. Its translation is CASSLGSGGVGQPQHF.

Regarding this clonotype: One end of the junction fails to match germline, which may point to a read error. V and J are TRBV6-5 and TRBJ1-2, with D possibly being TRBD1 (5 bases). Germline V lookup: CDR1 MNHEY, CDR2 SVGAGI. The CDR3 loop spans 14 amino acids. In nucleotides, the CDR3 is TGTGCCAGCAGCTCCGGGGGTACCCACTATGGCTACGCCTTC. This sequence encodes CASSSGGTHYGYAF.

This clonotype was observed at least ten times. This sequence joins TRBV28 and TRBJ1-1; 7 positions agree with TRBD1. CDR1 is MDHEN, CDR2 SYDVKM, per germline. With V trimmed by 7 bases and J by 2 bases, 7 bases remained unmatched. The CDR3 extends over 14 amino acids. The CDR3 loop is CASISQGVNTEAFF. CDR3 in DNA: TGTGCCAGCATTTCCCAGGGGGTCAACACTGAAGCTTTCTTT. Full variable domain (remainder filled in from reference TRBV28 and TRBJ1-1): DVKVTQSSRYLVKRTGEKVFLECVQDMDHENMFWYRQDPGLGLRLIYFSYDVKMKEKGDIPEGYSVSREKKERFSLILESASTNQTSMYLCASISQGVNTEAFFGQGTRLTVV.

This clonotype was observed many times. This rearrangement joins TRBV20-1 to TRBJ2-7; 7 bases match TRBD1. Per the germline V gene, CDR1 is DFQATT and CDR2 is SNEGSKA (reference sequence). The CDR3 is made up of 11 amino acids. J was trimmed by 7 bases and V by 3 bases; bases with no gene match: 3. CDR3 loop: CSARTGFEQYF. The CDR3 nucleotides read TGCAGTGCTAGGACAGGGTTTGAGCAGTACTTC.

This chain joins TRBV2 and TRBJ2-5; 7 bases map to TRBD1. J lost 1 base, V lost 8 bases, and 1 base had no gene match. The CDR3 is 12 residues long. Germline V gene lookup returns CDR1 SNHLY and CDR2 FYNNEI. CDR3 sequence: CASYRGQETQYF. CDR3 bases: TGTGCCAGCTACAGGGGCCAAGAGACCCAGTACTTC.

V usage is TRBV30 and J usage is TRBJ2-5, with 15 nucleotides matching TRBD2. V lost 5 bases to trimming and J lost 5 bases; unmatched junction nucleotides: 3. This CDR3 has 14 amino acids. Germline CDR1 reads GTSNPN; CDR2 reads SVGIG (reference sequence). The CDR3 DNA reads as TGTGCCTGGCGGACTAGCGGGAGGGGGGAGACCCAGTACTTC. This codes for CAWRTSGRGETQYF.

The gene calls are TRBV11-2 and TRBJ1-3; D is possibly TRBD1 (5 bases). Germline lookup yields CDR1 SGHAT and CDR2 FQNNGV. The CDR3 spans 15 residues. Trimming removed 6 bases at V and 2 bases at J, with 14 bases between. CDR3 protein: CASRIWGRAGNTIYF. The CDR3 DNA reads TGTGCCAGCAGGATTTGGGGACGGGCTGGAAACACCATATATTTT.

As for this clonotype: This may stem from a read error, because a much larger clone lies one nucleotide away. Here the CDR3 reads CASGEDGTDYGYTF. For the CDR3, the DNA is TGTGCCAGCGGTGAAGACGGGACAGACTATGGCTACACCTTC. The genes are TRBV2 and TRBJ1-2; the match to TRBD1 covers 7 bases. Germline CDR1 and CDR2: SNHLY and FYNNEI. The CDR3 has 14 amino acids.

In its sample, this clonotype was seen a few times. The CDR3 DNA follows: TGTGCCAGTAGTATAGAAAATCAGGGGGCCGCTCAGCCCCAGCATTTT. It is translated as CASSIENQGAAQPQHF. V is TRBV19 and J is TRBJ1-5; 8 bases align to TRBD1. CDR3 length: 16 amino acids. V trimming: 0 bases; J trimming: 6 bases; junction bases outside the gene matches: 7. Germline CDR1 is LNHDA and CDR2 is SQIVND (reference sequence).

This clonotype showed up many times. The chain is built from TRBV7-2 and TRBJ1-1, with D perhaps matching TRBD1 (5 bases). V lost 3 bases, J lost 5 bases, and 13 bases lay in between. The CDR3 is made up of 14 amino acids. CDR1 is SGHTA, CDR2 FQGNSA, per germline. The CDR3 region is CASSFPGGGTEAFF. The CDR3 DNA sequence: TGTGCCAGCAGCTTTCCGGGGGGGGGGACTGAAGCTTTCTTT. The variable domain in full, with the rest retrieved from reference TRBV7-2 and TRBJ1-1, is GAGVSQSPSNKVTEKGKDVELRCDPISGHTALYWYRQSLGQGLEFLIYFQGNSAPDKSGLPSDRFSAERTGGSVSTLTIQRTQQEDSAVYLCASSFPGGGTEAFFGQGTRLTVV.

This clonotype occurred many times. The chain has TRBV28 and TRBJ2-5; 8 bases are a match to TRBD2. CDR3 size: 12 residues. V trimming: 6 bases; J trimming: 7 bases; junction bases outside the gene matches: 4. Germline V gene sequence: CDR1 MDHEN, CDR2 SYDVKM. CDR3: CASRAGVGTQYF. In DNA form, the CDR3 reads TGTGCCAGCAGAGCGGGAGTGGGGACCCAGTACTTC.

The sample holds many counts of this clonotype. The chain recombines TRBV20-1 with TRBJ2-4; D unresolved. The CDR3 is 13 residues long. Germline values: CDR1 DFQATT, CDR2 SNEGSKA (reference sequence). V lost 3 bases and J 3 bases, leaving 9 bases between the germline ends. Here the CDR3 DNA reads TGCAGTGCTAGGGAGTCGGTCAAAAACATTCAGTACTTC. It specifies CSARESVKNIQYF.

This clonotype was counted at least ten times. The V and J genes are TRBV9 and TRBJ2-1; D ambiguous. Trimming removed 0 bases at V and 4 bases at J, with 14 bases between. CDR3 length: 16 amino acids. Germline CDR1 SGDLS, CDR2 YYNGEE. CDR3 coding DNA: TGTGCCAGCAGCGTAGTGGGCAGCACTCGTTACAATGAGCAGTTCTTC. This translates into CASSVVGSTRYNEQFF.

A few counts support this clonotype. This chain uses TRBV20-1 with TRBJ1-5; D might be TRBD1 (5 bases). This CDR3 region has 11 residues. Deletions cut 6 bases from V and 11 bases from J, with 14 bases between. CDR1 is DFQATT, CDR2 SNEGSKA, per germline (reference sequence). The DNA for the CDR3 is TGCAGTGCCCCCTGGGGCCGAGCCCAGCATTTT. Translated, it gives CSAPWGRAQHF.

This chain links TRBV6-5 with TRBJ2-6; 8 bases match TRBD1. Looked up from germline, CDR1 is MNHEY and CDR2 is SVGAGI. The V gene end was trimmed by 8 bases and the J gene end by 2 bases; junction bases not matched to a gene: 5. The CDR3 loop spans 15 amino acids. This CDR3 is CASHRGAAGANVLTF. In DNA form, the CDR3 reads TGTGCCAGCCACAGGGGGGCTGCTGGGGCCAACGTCCTGACTTTC.

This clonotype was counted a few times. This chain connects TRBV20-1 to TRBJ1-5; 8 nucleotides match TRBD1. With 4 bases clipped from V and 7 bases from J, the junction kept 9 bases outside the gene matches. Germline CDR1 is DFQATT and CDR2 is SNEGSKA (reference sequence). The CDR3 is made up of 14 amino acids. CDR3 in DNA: TGCAGTGCTACTGTGACAGGGGCTTGGCAGCCCCAGCATTTT. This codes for CSATVTGAWQPQHF.

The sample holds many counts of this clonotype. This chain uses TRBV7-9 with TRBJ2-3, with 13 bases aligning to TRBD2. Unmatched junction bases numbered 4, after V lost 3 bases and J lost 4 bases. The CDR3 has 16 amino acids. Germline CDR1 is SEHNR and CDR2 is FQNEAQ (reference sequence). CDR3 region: CASSFTGTSGADTQYF. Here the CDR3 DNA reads TGTGCCAGCAGCTTTACCGGGACTAGCGGGGCAGATACGCAGTATTTT.

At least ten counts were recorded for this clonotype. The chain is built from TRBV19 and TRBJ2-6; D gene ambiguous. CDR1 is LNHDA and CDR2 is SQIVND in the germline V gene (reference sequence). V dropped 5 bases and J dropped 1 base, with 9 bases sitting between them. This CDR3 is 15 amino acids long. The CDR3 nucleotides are TGTGCCAGTAGTTTCGGAATATCTGGGGCCAACGTCCTGACTTTC. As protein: CASSFGISGANVLTF.

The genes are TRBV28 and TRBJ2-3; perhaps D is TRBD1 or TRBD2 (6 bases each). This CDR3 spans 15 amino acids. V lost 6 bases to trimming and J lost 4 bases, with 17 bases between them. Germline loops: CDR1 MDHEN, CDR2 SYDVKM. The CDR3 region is CASSPTGAAADTQYF. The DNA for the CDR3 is TGTGCCAGCAGCCCTACGGGGGCCGCGGCAGATACGCAGTATTTT.

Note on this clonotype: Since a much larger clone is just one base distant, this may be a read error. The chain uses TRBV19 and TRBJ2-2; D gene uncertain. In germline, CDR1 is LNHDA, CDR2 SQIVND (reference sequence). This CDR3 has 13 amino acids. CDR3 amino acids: CAGSIDRSRELFF. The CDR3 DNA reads TGTGCCGGTAGTATAGATCGGAGCCGGGAGCTGTTTTTT.

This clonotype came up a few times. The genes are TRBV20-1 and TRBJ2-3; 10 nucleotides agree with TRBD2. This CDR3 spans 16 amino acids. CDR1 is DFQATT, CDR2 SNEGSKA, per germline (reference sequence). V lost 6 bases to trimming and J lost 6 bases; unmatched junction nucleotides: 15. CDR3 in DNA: TGCAGTGCCGCCGGGACTAGCGCTCATTCTGGGGATACGCAGTATTTT. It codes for CSAAGTSAHSGDTQYF.

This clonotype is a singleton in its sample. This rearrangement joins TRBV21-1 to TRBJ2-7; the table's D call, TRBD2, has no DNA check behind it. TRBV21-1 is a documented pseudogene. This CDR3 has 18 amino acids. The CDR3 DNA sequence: TGTGCCAGCAACAAACAGACTAGCGGGGGGACAACATCCTACGAGCGGTACTTC. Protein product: CASNKQTSGGTTSYERYF.

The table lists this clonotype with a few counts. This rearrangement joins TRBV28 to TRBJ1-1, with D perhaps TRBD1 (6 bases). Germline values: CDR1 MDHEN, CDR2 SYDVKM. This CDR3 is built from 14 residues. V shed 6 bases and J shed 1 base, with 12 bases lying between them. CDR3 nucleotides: TGTGCCAGCAGAGAAGGGGGGGGGAACACTGAAGCTTTCTTT. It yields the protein CASREGGGNTEAFF.

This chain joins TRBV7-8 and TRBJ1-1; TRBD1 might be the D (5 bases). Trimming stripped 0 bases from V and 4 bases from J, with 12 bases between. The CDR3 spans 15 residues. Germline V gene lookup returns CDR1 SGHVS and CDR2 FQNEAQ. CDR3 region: CASSLAMAGVTEAFF. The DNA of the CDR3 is TGTGCCAGCAGCTTAGCCATGGCGGGGGTCACTGAAGCTTTCTTT. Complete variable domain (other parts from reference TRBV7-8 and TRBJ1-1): GAGVSQSPRYKVAKRGQDVALRCDPISGHVSLFWYQQALGQGPEFLTYFQNEAQLDKSGLPSDRFFAERPEGSVSTLKIQRTQQEDSAVYLCASSLAMAGVTEAFFGQGTRLTVV.

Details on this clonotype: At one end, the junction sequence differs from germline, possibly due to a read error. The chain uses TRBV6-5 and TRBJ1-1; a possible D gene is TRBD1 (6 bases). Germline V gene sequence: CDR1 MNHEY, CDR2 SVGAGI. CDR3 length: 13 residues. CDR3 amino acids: CATTVLGDTEASF. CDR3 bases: TGTGCCACCACGGTGTTGGGGGACACCGAAGCTTCCTTT.

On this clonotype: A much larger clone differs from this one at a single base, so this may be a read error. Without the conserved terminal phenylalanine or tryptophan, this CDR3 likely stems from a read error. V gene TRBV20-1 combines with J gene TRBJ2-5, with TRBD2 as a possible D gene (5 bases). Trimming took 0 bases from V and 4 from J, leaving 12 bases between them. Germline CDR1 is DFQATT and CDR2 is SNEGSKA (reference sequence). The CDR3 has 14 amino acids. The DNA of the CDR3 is TGCAGTGCTAGAGATTCGGGTCGGGGAGAGACCCAGTACCTC. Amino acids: CSARDSGRGETQYL.

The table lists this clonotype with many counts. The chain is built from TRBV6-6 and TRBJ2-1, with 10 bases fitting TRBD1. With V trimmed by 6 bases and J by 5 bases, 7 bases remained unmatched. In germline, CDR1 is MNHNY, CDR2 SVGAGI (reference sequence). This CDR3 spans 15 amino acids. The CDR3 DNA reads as TGTGCCAGCAGAGCGGGACAGGGGCTTAACAATGAGCAGTTCTTC. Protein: CASRAGQGLNNEQFF.